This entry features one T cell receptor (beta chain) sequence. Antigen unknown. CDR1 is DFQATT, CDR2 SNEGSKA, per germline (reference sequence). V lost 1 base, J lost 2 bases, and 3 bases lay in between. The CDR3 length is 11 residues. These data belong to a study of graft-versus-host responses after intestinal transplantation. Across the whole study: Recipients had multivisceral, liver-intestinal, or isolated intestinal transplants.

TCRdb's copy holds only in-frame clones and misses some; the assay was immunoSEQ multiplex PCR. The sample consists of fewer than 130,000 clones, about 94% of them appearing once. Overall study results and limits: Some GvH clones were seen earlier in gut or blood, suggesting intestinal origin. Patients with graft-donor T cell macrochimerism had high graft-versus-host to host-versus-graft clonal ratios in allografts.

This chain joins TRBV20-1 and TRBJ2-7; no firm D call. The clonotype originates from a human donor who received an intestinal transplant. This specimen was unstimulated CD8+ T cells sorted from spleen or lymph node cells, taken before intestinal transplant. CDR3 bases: TGCAGTGCTAGAGTTACCTACGAGCAGTACTTC. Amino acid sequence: CSARVTYEQYF.